This entry is about one T cell receptor (gamma chain). The sample holds many counts of this clone. Its antigen remains unidentified. A far larger clone is just one base off, so this is likely a read error. Preparation of the library involved multiplex PCR. TCRdb lists the instrument as Illumina MiSeq. Every sorted gammadelta T cell sample had both its TCR gamma (TRG) and TCR delta (TRD) chains sequenced. The paper's data handling went like this. The repertoire analyses used clonotype tree plots, the accumulated frequency of the top 20 clonotypes, and diversity index (DI) and D75 metrics. Public reads were reanalyzed in TCRdb with CATT, and rows carrying the same DNA were merged afterwards. In this record, the V and J calls reflect TCRdb's handling and not the investigators' own analysis. For this sample there are tens of thousands of gamma-chain clones; about 3% appear just once. Approximately 30% of the sample belongs to the ten largest clones.

The sample comes from a study of γδ T cells in repeated Plasmodium falciparum infection (dated by TCRdb to the early 2020s). Study-level background: In the natural-infection arm, Malian children exposed to intense seasonal malaria transmission were enrolled and compared against age and gender matched Australian children. Four controlled human malaria infections were administered to several malaria-naive U.S. adults over roughly 590 days by bites from P. falciparum NF54-infected Anopheles stephensi mosquitoes. Controlled-infection subjects were sampled at baseline, immediately before selected infections, and 21 days after each infection. Malian gammadelta TCR repertoires were analysed cross-sectionally during no-transmission periods and were analysed longitudinally across acute febrile malaria episodes. The study looked at how repeated Plasmodium falciparum infection shapes the human gammadelta T cell repertoire, using both natural infection in Mali and controlled human malaria infection. The study at large found these results: Across time and infection, the Vgamma9/Vdelta2+ TCR repertoires showed a highly stable polyclonal makeup, with many TCRgamma sequences overlapping between individuals. In Vdelta2-negative, largely Vdelta1+, gammadelta TCR repertoires, repeated controlled infections appeared to drive waves of new clonotype selection. The controlled-infection cohort was small, limiting analysis of inter-individual variability in gammadelta T cell responses. Compared with Australian children, Malian children appeared to have Vdelta2-negative gammadelta TCR repertoires that were more clonally expanded, less diverse and less shared. Generalizability was limited because the Malian cohort came from a small rural village made up predominantly of one ethnic group.

From V the trimming removes 0 bases and from J it removes 8 bases, while the gene matches leave 13 bases of the junction unaccounted for. The germline V gene (reference sequence) provides CDR1 GITISATS and CDR2 ISYDGTV. Spanning cysteine to phenylalanine, the CDR3 consists of 19 amino acids. The DNA shown is the 57-base CDR3, in frame from base 1. Vgamma9/Vdelta2+ and Vdelta2-negative gammadelta T cell populations were flow-sorted from peripheral blood mononuclear cells for bulk TCR repertoire analysis. The source material was gamma-delta T cells from blood. The receptor was derived from a pool of human donors (malaria-infected and uninfected, not separated). Recombination linked TRGV9 to TRGJP. The bases are TGTGCCTTGTGGGAGGTGCATTTGGTGAGGAAGTTGGGCAAAAAAATCAAGGTATTT. The resulting protein is CALWEVHLVRKLGKKIKVF.